The sequence of this T cell receptor beta chain was determined in a study of identifying expanded T cells in peripheral blood. The table lists this clone with a few counts. Its antigen remains unidentified. V was trimmed by 3 bases and J by 6 bases, leaving 8 bases between them. Germline V CDR1 and CDR2: ENHRY, SYGVKD. The CDR3 covers 13 residues. Libraries were prepared by immunoSEQ multiplex PCR; TCRdb keeps only in-frame clonotypes and omits some of them. The profile shows about 78,000 clones, 80% to 90% of them singletons. Study results and limitations: Clone count variance between roughly 2-week samples rose with total template count.

During the collection period, no donor immune events like infections were recorded. Sequencing used blood. This sequence joins TRBV10-3 and TRBJ2-2; D uncertain. The receptor was isolated from a person aged 18 to 75 in good health. The CDR3 DNA follows: TGTGCCATCAGTGACGGAATTCCCGGGGAGCTGTTTTTT. This translates into CAISDGIPGELFF.